The 15 T cell receptor beta chains in this list originate from one sample, sequenced in a study of shared clonotypes between healthy human individuals. The protocol was immunoSEQ multiplex PCR, while the TCRdb copy is restricted to in-frame clones and leaves out a portion. The sample includes more than 400,000 clones, more than 95% of them seen just once. Sequencing used naive CD4+ T cells sorted from blood. The subset denotes: CD45RA+ positively selected. These receptors all come from a young woman in good health.

This chain uses TRBV6-5 with TRBJ2-7, with a possible D match to TRBD1 (5 bases). The ends were cut back, 2 bases at V and 0 bases at J, with 14 bases in the middle. CDR1 MNHEY and CDR2 SVGAGI come from the germline V gene. CDR3 length: 16 amino acids. The CDR3 is CASSYRQSRSSYEQYF. The CDR3 DNA reads TGTGCCAGCAGTTACAGACAGTCGAGAAGCTCCTACGAGCAGTACTTC.

The genes are TRBV29-1 and TRBJ1-2; D is undetermined. Trimming removed 5 bases at V and 8 bases at J, with 12 bases between. The CDR3 totals 11 residues. From germline, CDR1 is SQVTM and CDR2 ANQGSEA. The CDR3 loop is CSVSKTYGYTF. As DNA, the CDR3 is TGCAGCGTTTCAAAAACATACGGCTACACCTTC.

The chain combines TRBV30 with TRBJ2-7; D remains ambiguous. The ends were cut back, 2 bases at V and 7 bases at J, with 12 bases in the middle. Germline values: CDR1 GTSNPN, CDR2 SVGIG (reference sequence). The CDR3 runs to 12 residues. This CDR3 is CAWSPQMLEQYF. CDR3 nucleotide sequence: TGTGCCTGGAGTCCCCAGATGTTAGAGCAGTACTTC.

The chain has TRBV5-1 and TRBJ2-1; TRBD2 aligns across 14 bases. From germline, CDR1 is SGHRS and CDR2 YFSETQ. Germline trimming cut 0 bases from V and 9 bases from J; bases unmatched to any gene: 8. CDR3 size: 17 residues. The DNA of the CDR3 is TGCGCCAGCAGCTTGGCCTTGACTAGCGGGAGGGAGGGTGAGCAGTTCTTC. Its protein is CASSLALTSGREGEQFF.

J is TRBJ1-5 and V is TRBV15; no firm D call. The V and J ends lost 1 base and 1 base respectively, with 8 bases between them. Germline loops: CDR1 LNHNV, CDR2 YYDKDF (reference sequence). This CDR3 region has 15 residues. The CDR3 bases are TGTGCCACCAGCAGAGTAACAGCGAGCAATCAGCCCCAGCATTTT. Amino acids: CATSRVTASNQPQHF.

The genes are TRBV9 and TRBJ2-7, with TRBD1 matching over 9 bases. This CDR3 has 16 amino acids. The J segment lost 5 bases and the V segment lost 4 bases, leaving 13 bases of the junction unmatched. Germline values: CDR1 SGDLS, CDR2 YYNGEE. CDR3 sequence reads: CASSLDGDREVHEQYF. Here the CDR3 DNA reads TGTGCCAGCAGCCTAGATGGGGACAGGGAGGTGCACGAGCAGTACTTC. The full variable domain, rest sourced from reference TRBV9 and TRBJ2-7, is DSGVTQTPKHLITATGQRVTLRCSPRSGDLSVYWYQQSLDQGLQFLIQYYNGEERAKGNILERFSAQQFPDLHSELNLSSLELGDSALYFCASSLDGDREVHEQYFGPGTRLTVT.

This clone was observed a handful of times. The chain is built from TRBV29-1 and TRBJ1-2; no definite D call. V was trimmed by 6 bases and J by 7 bases, leaving 18 bases between them. CDR1 and CDR2 (germline): SQVTM, ANQGSEA. This CDR3 has 13 amino acids. The CDR3 sequence: CSVEQLTEIGYTF. CDR3 DNA sequence: TGCAGCGTGGAGCAGTTGACTGAGATTGGCTACACCTTC.

J is TRBJ1-1 and V is TRBV7-9; maybe TRBD1 (5 bases). The CDR3 consists of 15 residues. V shed 5 bases and J shed 2 bases, with 15 bases lying between them. CDR1 SEHNR and CDR2 FQNEAQ come from the germline V gene (reference sequence). CDR3 region: CASSPAGTLNTEAFF. In nucleotides, the CDR3 is TGTGCCAGCAGCCCGGCCGGGACTCTAAACACTGAAGCTTTCTTT.

The V and J genes are TRBV28 and TRBJ1-2, with no clear D. In germline, CDR1 is MDHEN, CDR2 SYDVKM. The CDR3 length is 15 residues. Between the trimmed V and J ends, which lost 3 bases and 2 bases, there was a span of 13 bases. The CDR3 sequence: CASSFTLGRNYGYTF. DNA for the CDR3: TGTGCCAGCAGTTTTACATTGGGCCGGAACTATGGCTACACCTTC.

The chain joins TRBV5-1 to TRBJ2-1; TRBD2 aligns across 7 bases. Germline V gene data show CDR1 as SGHRS and CDR2 as YFSETQ. With V trimmed by 0 bases and J by 8 bases, 5 bases remained unmatched. The CDR3 runs to 14 residues. The CDR3: CASSLAGAGDEQFF. The CDR3 region has the DNA TGCGCCAGCAGCTTGGCCGGGGCGGGAGATGAGCAGTTCTTC.

The rearrangement uses TRBV28 and TRBJ1-5, with D possibly being TRBD1 (5 bases). CDR1 is MDHEN and CDR2 is SYDVKM in the germline V gene. Trimming removed 6 bases from V and 3 bases from J, with 9 bases in between. The CDR3 has 13 residues. The CDR3 DNA is TGTGCCAGCAGGGACACTTTCAATCAGCCCCAGCATTTT. Translation: CASRDTFNQPQHF.

A single count supports this clone. The chain employs TRBV5-1 and TRBJ1-5, with unresolved D. The CDR3 length is 13 residues. Trimming left V 5 bases short and J 2 bases short, with 8 bases between. From germline, CDR1 is SGHRS and CDR2 YFSETQ. The CDR3 DNA is TGCGCCAGCAGTGGAGATGGCAATCAGCCCCAGCATTTT. It specifies CASSGDGNQPQHF.

The chain has TRBV28 and TRBJ2-2; the match to TRBD2 covers 7 bases. Germline-derived CDR1 and CDR2 are MDHEN and SYDVKM. The CDR3 totals 12 residues. V lost 11 bases to trimming and J lost 4 bases; unmatched junction nucleotides: 4. The chain's CDR3 is CAGRGGTGELFF. CDR3 coding DNA: TGTGCCGGGAGGGGAGGCACCGGGGAGCTGTTTTTT.

This chain links TRBV5-4 with TRBJ1-2; D perhaps matches TRBD1 (6 bases). With 4 bases removed from V and 8 bases from J, the gap between germline ends came to 24 bases. This CDR3 has 16 amino acids. Germline V gene lookup returns CDR1 SGHNT and CDR2 YYREEE (reference sequence). The CDR3 region is CASSPSAGTRSWGYTF. In DNA, the CDR3 is TGTGCCAGCAGCCCCAGCGCCGGGACACGGAGTTGGGGCTACACCTTC.

J is TRBJ1-4 and V is TRBV28; 7 bases fit TRBD1. The CDR3 totals 14 residues. Germline V lookup: CDR1 MDHEN, CDR2 SYDVKM. V lost 4 bases and J lost 4; bases outside the gene matches: 3. The CDR3: CASSSGQINEKLFF. The CDR3 nucleotides read TGTGCCAGCAGTTCGGGACAGATTAATGAAAAACTGTTTTTT.